The text below deals with one T cell receptor beta chain. Sequencing was performed with immunoSEQ multiplex PCR; in TCRdb, only in-frame clones are kept and a portion is missing. This table holds 400,000 or so clones, 75% to 90% found once. This sample was included in a study of blood T cell repertoires in COVID-19. Seattle cases were enrolled at active infection and followed longitudinally. After removal of 0 bases from V and 8 bases from J, the junction contained 8 bases not matched to a gene. CDR1 is MNHEY and CDR2 is SMNVEV in the germline V gene (reference sequence). The CDR3 covers 16 residues. Sequencing used peripheral blood. This sequence joins TRBV27 and TRBJ1-4, with 8 bases lining up with TRBD1. This clonotype was sampled from a woman aged 35 to 49 with COVID-19, enrolled during active disease. Here the CDR3 reads CASSLSGDRFWEKLFF. The CDR3 coding sequence is TGTGCCAGCAGTTTATCGGGGGACAGGTTTTGGGAAAAACTGTTTTTT.